The rows below give T cell receptor beta chains drawn from one sample of a study of Graves' ophthalmopathy and Graves' hyperthyroidism. Using its own MiXCR run on the multiplex PCR reads, TCRdb lists one record per CDR3 protein. The profile shows a few hundred thousand distinct CDR3 sequences, about 15% of them singletons. Sequencing was carried out using peripheral blood. The receptors originated from an adult woman with stable Graves' hyperthyroidism. The CDR3 runs from the conserved cysteine through the conserved F or W. D genes are given only for firm matches. A row's size may be missing; if present it is once, few, many or a size class.

v_gene: TRBV5-1
d_gene: TRBD2
abundance: many
j_gene: TRBJ2-7
CDR3aa: CASSPAIAAGGVWEQYF
CDR3nt: TGCGCCAGCAGCCCCGCCATTGCGGCGGGAGGAGTCTGGGAGCAGTACTTC

v_gene: TRBV20-1
d_gene: NA
abundance: many
j_gene: TRBJ1-1
CDR3aa: CSALAAIMNTEAFF
CDR3nt: TGCAGTGCCCTTGCCGCGATAATGAACACTGAAGCTTTCTTT

v_gene: TRBV2
d_gene: NA
abundance: many
j_gene: TRBJ2-7
CDR3aa: CASSEFVSLENRANEQYF
CDR3nt: TGTGCCAGCAGTGAATTCGTTAGTCTAGAGAACAGGGCGAACGAGCAGTACTTC

v_gene: TRBV7-2
d_gene: TRBD2
abundance: NA
j_gene: TRBJ2-5
CDR3aa: CASSLGGLAGAKETQYF
CDR3nt: TGTGCCAGCAGCTTAGGGGGACTAGCGGGAGCTAAAGAGACCCAGTACTTC

v_gene: TRBV4-3
d_gene: TRBD1
abundance: many
j_gene: TRBJ1-2
CDR3aa: CASSPDRGSGYTF
CDR3nt: TGCGCCAGCAGCCCAGACAGGGGATCTGGCTACACCTTC

v_gene: TRBV12-3/TRBV12-4
d_gene: TRBD1
abundance: NA
j_gene: TRBJ2-5
CDR3aa: CASSFGTGKETQYF
CDR3nt: TGTGCCAGCAGTTTTGGGACAGGGAAAGAGACCCAGTACTTC

v_gene: TRBV19
d_gene: NA
abundance: many
j_gene: TRBJ1-2
CDR3aa: CASRSDSELYGYTF
CDR3nt: TGTGCCAGTAGATCGGACAGCGAACTCTATGGCTACACCTTC

v_gene: TRBV6-4
d_gene: TRBD1
abundance: many
j_gene: TRBJ1-3
CDR3aa: CASSPSPTGGSGNTIYF
CDR3nt: TGTGCCAGCAGTCCATCTCCCACAGGGGGTTCAGGAAACACCATATATTTT

v_gene: TRBV20-1
d_gene: NA
abundance: many
j_gene: TRBJ2-7
CDR3aa: CSARGSSTDGYEQYF
CDR3nt: TGCAGTGCTAGGGGATCGTCGACAGATGGCTACGAGCAGTACTTC

v_gene: TRBV5-1
d_gene: NA
abundance: many
j_gene: TRBJ2-7
CDR3aa: CASSLAPIGHSYEQYF
CDR3nt: TGCGCCAGCAGCTTGGCCCCAATAGGACACAGCTACGAGCAGTACTTC

v_gene: TRBV20-1
d_gene: TRBD2
abundance: many
j_gene: TRBJ2-5
CDR3aa: CSARGQGLGRETQYF
CDR3nt: TGCAGTGCTAGAGGCCAAGGACTAGGGCGAGAGACCCAGTACTTC

v_gene: TRBV4-1
d_gene: TRBD1
abundance: NA
j_gene: TRBJ1-2
CDR3aa: CASSHRQGAGGYGYTF
CDR3nt: TGCGCCAGCAGCCACCGACAGGGGGCGGGTGGATATGGCTACACCTTC

v_gene: TRBV20-1
d_gene: NA
abundance: many
j_gene: TRBJ1-2
CDR3aa: CSARGGARGYTF
CDR3nt: TGCAGTGCTAGAGGCGGGGCGCGTGGCTACACCTTC

v_gene: TRBV7-9
d_gene: TRBD1
abundance: NA
j_gene: TRBJ1-2
CDR3aa: CASSSSGGPYGYTF
CDR3nt: TGTGCCAGCAGCTCTTCAGGGGGTCCTTATGGCTACACCTTC

v_gene: TRBV6-2/TRBV6-3
d_gene: NA
abundance: many
j_gene: TRBJ2-7
CDR3aa: CASNGAGYEQYF
CDR3nt: TGTGCCAGCAATGGGGCAGGGTACGAGCAGTACTTC

v_gene: TRBV27
d_gene: TRBD1
abundance: NA
j_gene: TRBJ2-7
CDR3aa: CASSYRQGRSYEQYF
CDR3nt: TGTGCCAGCAGTTACAGACAGGGGCGCTCCTACGAGCAGTACTTC

v_gene: TRBV6-1
d_gene: TRBD1
abundance: NA
j_gene: TRBJ2-7
CDR3aa: CASSPRTGDSYEQYF
CDR3nt: TGTGCCAGCAGTCCCAGGACAGGGGATTCCTACGAGCAGTACTTC

v_gene: TRBV7-2
d_gene: NA
abundance: many
j_gene: TRBJ1-2
CDR3aa: CASSSTGSPNYGYTF
CDR3nt: TGTGCCAGCAGCTCCACCGGCAGCCCGAACTATGGCTACACCTTC

v_gene: TRBV4-1
d_gene: NA
abundance: NA
j_gene: TRBJ1-5
CDR3aa: CASSQPPARRVYQPQHF
CDR3nt: TGCGCCAGCAGCCAACCTCCCGCCAGGCGAGTCTATCAGCCCCAGCATTTT

v_gene: TRBV28
d_gene: NA
abundance: many
j_gene: TRBJ1-1
CDR3aa: CASSLGSTEAFF
CDR3nt: TGTGCCAGCAGTTTGGGGAGCACTGAAGCTTTCTTT

v_gene: TRBV10-2
d_gene: NA
abundance: many
j_gene: TRBJ2-7
CDR3aa: CASRAGLASYEQYF
CDR3nt: TGCGCCAGCCGGGCGGGGCTAGCGTCCTACGAGCAGTACTTC

v_gene: TRBV7-3
d_gene: NA
abundance: many
j_gene: TRBJ2-2
CDR3aa: CASSPSRNTGELFF
CDR3nt: TGTGCCAGCAGCCCCAGCCGGAACACCGGGGAGCTGTTTTTT

v_gene: TRBV9
d_gene: TRBD1
abundance: many
j_gene: TRBJ1-2
CDR3aa: CASSVGQGGTNYGYTF
CDR3nt: TGTGCCAGCAGCGTGGGACAGGGGGGGACTAACTATGGCTACACCTTC

v_gene: TRBV28
d_gene: NA
abundance: few
j_gene: TRBJ2-7
CDR3aa: CASSLTYRDEQYF
CDR3nt: TGTGCCAGCAGTTTAACTTACAGGGACGAGCAGTACTTC

v_gene: TRBV7-9
d_gene: NA
abundance: few
j_gene: TRBJ1-2
CDR3aa: CASSAGLNGYTF
CDR3nt: TGTGCCAGCAGCGCTGGTCTCAATGGCTACACCTTC

v_gene: TRBV4-3
d_gene: TRBD1
abundance: few
j_gene: TRBJ2-5
CDR3aa: CASSPAVGQGQETQYF
CDR3nt: TGCGCCAGCAGCCCCGCGGTGGGACAGGGGCAAGAGACCCAGTACTTC